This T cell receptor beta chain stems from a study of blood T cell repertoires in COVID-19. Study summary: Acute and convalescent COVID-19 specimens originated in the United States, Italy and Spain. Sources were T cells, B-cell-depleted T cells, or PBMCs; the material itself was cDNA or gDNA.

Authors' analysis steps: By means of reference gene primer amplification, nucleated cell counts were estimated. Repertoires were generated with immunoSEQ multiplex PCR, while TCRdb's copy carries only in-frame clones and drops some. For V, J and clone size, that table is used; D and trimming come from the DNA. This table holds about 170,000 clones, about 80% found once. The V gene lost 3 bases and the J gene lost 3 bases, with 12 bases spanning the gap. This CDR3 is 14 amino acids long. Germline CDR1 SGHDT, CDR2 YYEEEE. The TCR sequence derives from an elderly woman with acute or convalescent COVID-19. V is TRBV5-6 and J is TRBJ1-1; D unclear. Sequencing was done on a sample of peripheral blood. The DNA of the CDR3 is TGTGCCAGCAGCTCGATACTCCCGGACACTGAAGCTTTCTTT. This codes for CASSSILPDTEAFF. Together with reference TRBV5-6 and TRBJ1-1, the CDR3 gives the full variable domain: DAGVTQSPTHLIKTRGQQVTLRCSPKSGHDTVSWYQQALGQGPQFIFQYYEEEERQRGNFPDRFSGHQFPNYSSELNVNALLLGDSALYLCASSSILPDTEAFFGQGTRLTVV.